Listed here are 8 T cell receptor beta chains from one sample, sequenced in a study of cytomegalovirus exposure and HLA in healthy donors. The PCR ran on 60 Vbeta and 13 Jbeta primers. Measured with immunoSEQ multiplex PCR; TCRdb has only the in-frame clones, and not every one. The sample yields fewer than 95,000 clones, roughly 63% seen once. Source material: PBMCs. Every receptor here comes from a woman younger than 45 in good health and CMV-seronegative.

This clone has just a few counts. V gene TRBV27 combines with J gene TRBJ1-1; no reliable D call. V was pared by 6 bases and J by 3 bases, with 5 bases between. Germline-derived CDR1 and CDR2 are MNHEY and SMNVEV (reference sequence). There are 11 residues in the CDR3. CDR3 bases: TGTGCCAGCAGGTCCTACACTGAAGCTTTCTTT. This sequence encodes CASRSYTEAFF.

The V and J genes are TRBV18 and TRBJ2-7, with D possibly TRBD1 on 7 matching bases. The germline V and J ends were trimmed by 4 bases and 3 bases, with 10 bases remaining between them. Germline V gene sequence: CDR1 KGHSH, CDR2 LQKENI. The CDR3 spans 13 residues. The CDR3 here is CASSRRDSYEQYF. CDR3 nucleotide sequence: TGTGCCAGCTCACGGAGGGACAGCTACGAGCAGTACTTC.

The chain is built from TRBV27 and TRBJ2-5, with 10 nucleotides matching TRBD2. Trimming cost V 6 bases and J 2 bases; bases outside gene matches: 6. CDR1 is MNHEY, CDR2 SMNVEV, per germline (reference sequence). The CDR3 has 15 amino acids. CDR3 coding DNA: TGTGCCAGCAGAGAAAGCGGGGGGGGGCAAGAGACCCAGTACTTC. Its protein product is CASRESGGGQETQYF.

This chain connects TRBV12-5 to TRBJ1-1; TRBD1 is a possible D gene (5 bases). V was cut by 1 base and J by 1 base, with 16 bases left in between. From germline, CDR1 is LGHNT and CDR2 FRNRAP. CDR3 length equals 17 residues. The CDR3 region has the DNA TGTGCTAGTGGTTTGGCCTTCCCCAGGGTGCAGAACACTGAAGCTTTCTTT. It encodes CASGLAFPRVQNTEAFF.

The V call is TRBV19, the J call TRBJ2-3, with 7 bases fitting TRBD1. Germline trimming cut 5 bases from V and 3 bases from J; bases unmatched to any gene: 2. The CDR3 loop spans 13 amino acids. From germline, CDR1 is LNHDA and CDR2 SQIVND (reference sequence). CDR3 nucleotide sequence: TGTGCCAGTAGTTGGACAGGTACAGATACGCAGTATTTT. Translated, it gives CASSWTGTDTQYF.

This chain links TRBV5-1 with TRBJ1-2, with TRBD1 matching 7 bases. V lost 2 bases, J lost 2 bases, and 3 bases stayed unmatched. CDR1 and CDR2 from the germline V gene are SGHRS and YFSETQ. The CDR3 is made up of 14 amino acids. The CDR3 DNA sequence: TGCGCCAGCAGCTTCGACAGGGCCAACTATGGCTACACCTTC. This translates into CASSFDRANYGYTF.

This clone turned up a few times. This chain connects TRBV4-1 to TRBJ2-1, with a weak D call TRBD2 (6 bases). The CDR3 has 17 amino acids. V shed 2 bases and J shed 8 bases, with 22 bases lying between them. In germline, CDR1 is MGHRA, CDR2 YSYEKL. The chain's CDR3 is CASSQPVRDSLLHEQFF. The CDR3 DNA reads as TGCGCCAGCAGCCAACCAGTCCGGGACTCCCTTTTACATGAGCAGTTCTTC.

This sequence joins TRBV6-5 and TRBJ1-1; TRBD1 might be the D (5 bases). CDR3 length: 13 residues. Trimming took 2 bases from V and 4 from J, leaving 8 bases between them. The V gene's germline CDR1 is MNHEY and CDR2 SVGAGI. CDR3 sequence reads: CASSYGGGTEAFF. CDR3 sequence (DNA): TGTGCCAGCAGTTACGGGGGGGGCACTGAAGCTTTCTTT.